This T cell receptor (beta chain) was identified in a study of T cell responses to AZD1222 COVID-19 vaccine. Findings of the study overall: When two AZD1222 doses had been given, Spike-specific TCR breadth and depth rose. Nearly half of unique spike-specific TCRs reportedly avoided B.1.351 and B.1.1.7 mutated regions.

In the case of this clone: The antigen is undetermined.

Method: immunoSEQ multiplex PCR; TCRdb's copy keeps in-frame clones and lacks some. The data hold approximately 130,000 clones, with 90% observed a single time. CDR3 length: 13 residues. V dropped 3 bases and J dropped 5; count of bases not matched to a gene: 3. The germline V gene encodes CDR1 MDHEN and CDR2 SYDVKM. The chain joins TRBV28 to TRBJ2-5, with 7 bases that match TRBD1. This TCR came from an adult in good health. This specimen consisted of peripheral blood, obtained on day 0 of AZD1222 vaccination. The CDR3 here is CASSLVGQETQYF. CDR3 in DNA: TGTGCCAGCAGTTTGGTGGGACAGGAGACCCAGTACTTC.